Included here is one T cell receptor (beta chain) sequence, with context. Its antigen is unidentified. The sample is drawn from a study of vaccination and CD4 T cells after COVID-19. The treatment is: approximately 10-day PBMC culture with coronavirus spike peptide pools or control peptides (ViraFEST assay). Study findings and constraints: Median SARS-CoV-2-reactive clonotype numbers rose nonsignificantly, about 21 to 38.

Oncomine TCR Beta short-read sequencing was applied to DNA from cultured CD4+ T cells. TCRdb reprocessed the PCR reads via MiXCR and lists one record per CDR3 protein. Of approximately 13,000 distinct CDR3 sequences listed, around half are singletons. This sequence originates from a human donor who had recovered from COVID-19. Sequenced material: CD4+ T cells from blood, cultured in vitro.

CDR3 residues: CASSRLRQGAEAFF. DNA for the CDR3: TGTGCCAGCAGTCGTTTGAGACAGGGTGCTGAAGCTTTCTTT. This chain uses TRBV12-3 or TRBV12-4 with TRBJ1-1, with 7 bases lining up with TRBD1. Trimming removed 5 bases from V and 6 bases from J; junction bases left unmatched: 9. This CDR3 spans 14 amino acids.